What follows is one T cell receptor beta chain and its context. This entry comes from a study of blood T cell repertoires in COVID-19. Study overall: COVID-19 samples collected from the United States, Italy and Spain covered acute and convalescent phases. The cDNA or gDNA used as material had been derived from T cells, B-cell-depleted T cells, or PBMCs.

Under the authors' procedure: By means of reference gene primer amplification, nucleated cell counts were estimated. Only in-frame clones appear in the TCRdb table, and some are missing; sequencing was by immunoSEQ multiplex PCR. V and J calls and clone size come straight from that table; D and trimming were deduced from the DNA. The sample holds roughly 98,000 clones, approximately 82% seen once. V trimming: 0 bases; J trimming: 1 base; junction bases outside the gene matches: 11. The V gene's germline CDR1 is SGHTA and CDR2 FQGTGA. The CDR3 has 19 amino acids. The chain joins TRBV7-3 to TRBJ1-2; 10 nucleotides line up with TRBD1. The receptor's source is a man between 65 and 85 years old with active or convalescent COVID-19. Sequenced input: peripheral blood. CDR3 amino acids: CASSLTQSAGTGVNYGYTF. The CDR3 region has the DNA TGTGCCAGCAGCTTAACACAGTCCGCCGGGACAGGGGTTAACTATGGCTACACCTTC.